This T cell receptor (beta chain) emerged from a study of shared clonotypes between healthy human individuals. Across the study: The study drew on two women and three men aged 18 to 49 as donors.

Healthy HIV-negative adults without recent acute infections or vaccinations served as donors. Each donor was a Caucasian adult residing in Nashville, Tennessee. Replicate PCRs for unsorted PBMC used about 330 ng DNA (around 30,000 T cell genomes). The method was immunoSEQ multiplex PCR; TCRdb's version includes in-frame clones alone and lacks a portion of them. The sample consists of under 600,000 clones, 60% to 80% of them appearing once. With 4 bases clipped from V and 5 bases from J, the junction kept 9 bases outside the gene matches. The V gene's germline CDR1 is WNHNN and CDR2 SYGVQD (reference sequence). CDR3 length: 16 amino acids. Many counts were recorded for this clone.

This sequence originates from a woman in her 40s in good health. Some clones in this sample may be carry-over from other donors' samples. The chain is built from TRBV10-1 and TRBJ2-1, with TRBD1 matching over 9 bases. Sequencing used PBMCs. The CDR3 region is CASSGTGTGPNNEQFF. CDR3 in DNA: TGCGCCAGCAGTGGCACCGGGACAGGGCCCAACAATGAGCAGTTCTTC.